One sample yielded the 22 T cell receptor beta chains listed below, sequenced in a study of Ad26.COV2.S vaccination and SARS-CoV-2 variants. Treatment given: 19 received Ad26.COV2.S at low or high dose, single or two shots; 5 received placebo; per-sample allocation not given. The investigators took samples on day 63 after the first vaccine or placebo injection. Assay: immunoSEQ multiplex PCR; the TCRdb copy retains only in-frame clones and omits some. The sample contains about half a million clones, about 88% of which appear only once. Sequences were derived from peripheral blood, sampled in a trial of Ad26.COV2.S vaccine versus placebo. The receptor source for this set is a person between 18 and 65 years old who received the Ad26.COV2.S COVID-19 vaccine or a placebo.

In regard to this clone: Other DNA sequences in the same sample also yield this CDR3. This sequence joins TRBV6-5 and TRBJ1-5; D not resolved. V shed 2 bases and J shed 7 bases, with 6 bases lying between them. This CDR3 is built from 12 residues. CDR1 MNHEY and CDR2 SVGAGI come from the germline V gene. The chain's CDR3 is CASSYPGQPQHF. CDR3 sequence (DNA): TGTGCCAGCAGTTACCCGGGCCAGCCCCAGCATTTT.

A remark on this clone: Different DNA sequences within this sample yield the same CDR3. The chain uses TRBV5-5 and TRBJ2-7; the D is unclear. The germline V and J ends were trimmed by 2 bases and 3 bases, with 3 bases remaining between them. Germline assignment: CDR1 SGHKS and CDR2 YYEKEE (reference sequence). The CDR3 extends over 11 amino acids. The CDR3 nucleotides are TGTGCCAGCAGCTTCGGCTACGAGCAGTACTTC. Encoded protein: CASSFGYEQYF.

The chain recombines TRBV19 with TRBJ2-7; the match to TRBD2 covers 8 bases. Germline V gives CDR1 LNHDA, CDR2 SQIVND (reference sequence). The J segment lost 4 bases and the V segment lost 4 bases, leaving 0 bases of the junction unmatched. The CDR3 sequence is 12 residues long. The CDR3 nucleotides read TGTGCCAGTAGTAGCGGGAGGTACGAGCAGTACTTC. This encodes CASSSGRYEQYF.

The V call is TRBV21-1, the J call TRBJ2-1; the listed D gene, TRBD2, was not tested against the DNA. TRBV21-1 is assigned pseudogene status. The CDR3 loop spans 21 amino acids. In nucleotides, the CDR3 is TGTGCCAGCAGAGAAAGACTCGAGCGGGGAGCCTTCCGTAGCTCCTACAATGAGCAGTTCTTC. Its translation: CASRERLERGAFRSSYNEQFF.

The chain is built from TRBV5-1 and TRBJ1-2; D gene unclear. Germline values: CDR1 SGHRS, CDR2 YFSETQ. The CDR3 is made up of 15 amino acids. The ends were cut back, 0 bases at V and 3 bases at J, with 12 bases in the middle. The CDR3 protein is CASSLAPTSDYGYTF. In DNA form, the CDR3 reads TGCGCCAGCAGCTTGGCCCCGACGTCGGACTATGGCTACACCTTC.

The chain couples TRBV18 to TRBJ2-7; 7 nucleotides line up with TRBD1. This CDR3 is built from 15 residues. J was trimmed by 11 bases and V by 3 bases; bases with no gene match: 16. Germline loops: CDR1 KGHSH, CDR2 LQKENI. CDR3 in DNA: TGTGCCAGCTCACCTCTAGACAGGGCCCCCTTAGTCGAGTACTTC. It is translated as CASSPLDRAPLVEYF.

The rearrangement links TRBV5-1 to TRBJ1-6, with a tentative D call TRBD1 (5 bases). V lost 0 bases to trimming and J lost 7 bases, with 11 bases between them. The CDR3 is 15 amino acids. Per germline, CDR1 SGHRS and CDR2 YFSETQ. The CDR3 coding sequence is TGCGCCAGCAGCTTGGAGGGGTATGCAAATTCACCCCTCCACTTT. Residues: CASSLEGYANSPLHF.

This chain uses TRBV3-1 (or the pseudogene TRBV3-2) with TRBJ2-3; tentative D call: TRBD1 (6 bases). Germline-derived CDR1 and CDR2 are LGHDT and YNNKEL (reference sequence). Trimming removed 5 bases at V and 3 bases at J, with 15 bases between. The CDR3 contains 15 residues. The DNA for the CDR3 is TGTGCCAGCAGCGGGGGCGTCGGCGTAACAGATACGCAGTATTTT. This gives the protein CASSGGVGVTDTQYF.

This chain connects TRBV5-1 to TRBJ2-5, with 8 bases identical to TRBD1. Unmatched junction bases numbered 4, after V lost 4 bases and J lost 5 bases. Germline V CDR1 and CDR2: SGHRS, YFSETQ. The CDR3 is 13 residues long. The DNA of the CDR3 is TGCGCCAGCAGCCCACAGGGGGTTGAGACCCAGTACTTC. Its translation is CASSPQGVETQYF.

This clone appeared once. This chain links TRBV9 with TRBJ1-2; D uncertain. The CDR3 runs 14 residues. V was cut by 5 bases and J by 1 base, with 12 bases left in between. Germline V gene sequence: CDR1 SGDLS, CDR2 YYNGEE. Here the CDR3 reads CASRPDGSNYGYTF. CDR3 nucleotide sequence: TGTGCCAGCAGACCCGACGGCAGTAACTATGGCTACACCTTC.

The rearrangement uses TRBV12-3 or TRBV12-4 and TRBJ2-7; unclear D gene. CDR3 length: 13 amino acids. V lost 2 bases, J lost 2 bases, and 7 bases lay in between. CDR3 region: CASSLSQAYEQYF. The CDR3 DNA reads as TGTGCCAGCAGTTTATCCCAGGCCTACGAGCAGTACTTC.

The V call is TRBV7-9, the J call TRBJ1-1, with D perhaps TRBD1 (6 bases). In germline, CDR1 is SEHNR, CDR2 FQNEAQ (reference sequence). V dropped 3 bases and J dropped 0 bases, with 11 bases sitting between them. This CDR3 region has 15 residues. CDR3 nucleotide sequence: TGTGCCAGCAGCTTCGTCGGGGGCATGAACACTGAAGCTTTCTTT. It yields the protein CASSFVGGMNTEAFF.

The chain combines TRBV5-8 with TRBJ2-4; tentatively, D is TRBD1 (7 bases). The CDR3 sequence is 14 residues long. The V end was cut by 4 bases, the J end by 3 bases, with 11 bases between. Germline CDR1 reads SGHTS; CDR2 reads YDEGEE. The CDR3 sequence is CASSGRGDKNIQYF. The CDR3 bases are TGTGCCAGCAGCGGCAGGGGGGACAAAAACATTCAGTACTTC.

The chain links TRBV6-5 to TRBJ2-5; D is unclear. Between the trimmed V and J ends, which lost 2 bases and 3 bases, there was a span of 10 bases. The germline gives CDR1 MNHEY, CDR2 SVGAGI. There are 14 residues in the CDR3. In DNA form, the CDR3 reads TGTGCCAGCAGTTACCGTACCGTTGAAGAGACCCAGTACTTC. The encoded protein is CASSYRTVEETQYF.

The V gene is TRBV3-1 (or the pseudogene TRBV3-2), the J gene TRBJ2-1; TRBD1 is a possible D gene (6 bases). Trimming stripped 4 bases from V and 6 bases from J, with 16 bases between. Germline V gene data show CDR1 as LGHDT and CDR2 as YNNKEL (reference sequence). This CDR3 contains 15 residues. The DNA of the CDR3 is TGTGCCAGCAGCCTCGGCAGGGGCTGGAGCAATGAGCAGTTCTTC. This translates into CASSLGRGWSNEQFF.

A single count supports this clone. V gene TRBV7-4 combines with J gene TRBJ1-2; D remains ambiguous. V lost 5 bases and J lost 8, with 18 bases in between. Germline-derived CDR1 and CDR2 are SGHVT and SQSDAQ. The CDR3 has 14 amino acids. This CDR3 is CASSAQDLTGGYTF. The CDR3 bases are TGTGCCAGCAGCGCCCAGGACCTTACGGGAGGCTACACCTTC.

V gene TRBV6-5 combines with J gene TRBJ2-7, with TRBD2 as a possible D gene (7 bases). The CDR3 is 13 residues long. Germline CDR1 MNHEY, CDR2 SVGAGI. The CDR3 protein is CAVDRGASYEQYF. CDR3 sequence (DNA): TGTGCGGTAGACCGGGGGGCCTCCTACGAGCAGTACTTC.

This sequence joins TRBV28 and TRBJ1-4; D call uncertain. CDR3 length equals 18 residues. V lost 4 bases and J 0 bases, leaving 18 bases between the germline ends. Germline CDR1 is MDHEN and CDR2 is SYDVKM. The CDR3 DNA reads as TGTGCCAGCAGTTCCCCTCGGGCAGAAGACCCAACTAATGAAAAACTGTTTTTT. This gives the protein CASSSPRAEDPTNEKLFF.

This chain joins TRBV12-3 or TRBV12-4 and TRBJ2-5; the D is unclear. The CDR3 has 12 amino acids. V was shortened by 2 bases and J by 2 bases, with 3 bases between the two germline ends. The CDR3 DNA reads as TGTGCCAGCAGTTTAACTCAAGAGACCCAGTACTTC. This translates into CASSLTQETQYF.

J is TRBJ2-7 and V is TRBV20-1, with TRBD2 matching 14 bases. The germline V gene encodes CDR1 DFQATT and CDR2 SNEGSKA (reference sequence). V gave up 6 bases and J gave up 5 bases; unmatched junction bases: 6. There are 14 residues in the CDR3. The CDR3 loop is CSASRTSGRNEQYF. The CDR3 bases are TGCAGTGCAAGTCGGACTAGCGGGAGGAACGAGCAGTACTTC.

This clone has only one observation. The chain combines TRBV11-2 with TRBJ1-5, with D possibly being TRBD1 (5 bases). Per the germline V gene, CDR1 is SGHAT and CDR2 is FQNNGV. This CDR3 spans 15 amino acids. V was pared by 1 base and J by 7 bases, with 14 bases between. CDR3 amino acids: CASSLAGEGWQPQHF. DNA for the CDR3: TGTGCCAGCAGCTTAGCAGGTGAGGGGTGGCAGCCCCAGCATTTT.

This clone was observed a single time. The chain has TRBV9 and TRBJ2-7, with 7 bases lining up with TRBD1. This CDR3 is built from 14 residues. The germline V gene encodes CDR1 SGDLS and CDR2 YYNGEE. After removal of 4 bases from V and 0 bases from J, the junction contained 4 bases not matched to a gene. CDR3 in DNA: TGTGCCAGCAGCACCCGGGACAGCTCCTACGAGCAGTACTTC. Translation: CASSTRDSSYEQYF.